This is a list of T cell receptor beta chains from one sample in a study of cytomegalovirus exposure and HLA in healthy donors. Clones were sequenced by immunoSEQ multiplex PCR, and TCRdb holds only the in-frame ones, with some missing. The table lists around 86,000 clones, more than 60% of them singletons. Sequenced input: PBMCs. All receptors derive from a man aged 45 to 65 in good health and CMV-seropositive. CDR3s include the opening cysteine and the closing phenylalanine or tryptophan. A D gene is named only where the DNA matches it firmly. Clone size appears in some rows only: once, few, many, or a class for an expanded clone.

cdr3_aa | cdr3_nt | j_call | cdr3_length | d_call | v_call | clone_size
CASSFSTGGDEQFF | TGCGCCAGCAGCTTTTCCACAGGGGGGGATGAGCAGTTCTTC | TRBJ2-1 | 14 | . | TRBV5-1 | .
CAISGSGELFF | TGTGCCATAAGCGGGAGCGGGGAGCTGTTTTTT | TRBJ2-2 | 11 | TRBD2 | TRBV10-3 | .
CASSYEGVGVRFGYTF | TGTGCCAGCAGCTATGAGGGGGTCGGAGTCCGTTTTGGCTACACCTTC | TRBJ1-2 | 16 | . | TRBV11-3 | .
CASRTFSGEIGEQFF | TGTGCCAGCAGAACCTTTAGCGGGGAGATAGGTGAGCAGTTCTTC | TRBJ2-1 | 15 | TRBD2 | TRBV11-1 | .
CASSEVPVNTEAFF | TGTGCCAGCAGTGAAGTACCGGTGAACACTGAAGCTTTCTTT | TRBJ1-1 | 14 | . | TRBV6-1 | .
CASREGGRETQYF | TGTGCCAGCAGGGAGGGAGGCAGAGAGACCCAGTACTTC | TRBJ2-5 | 13 | . | TRBV7-3 | once
CASSRGQEGGYTF | TGTGCCAGCAGTCGAGGACAGGAAGGTGGCTACACCTTC | TRBJ1-2 | 13 | TRBD1 | TRBV9 | .
CASSYGQLNTEAFF | TGTGCCAGCAGTTACGGCCAATTGAACACTGAAGCTTTCTTT | TRBJ1-1 | 14 | . | TRBV6-5 | .
CASNLDREAYNEQFF | TGTGCCAGCAATCTGGACAGGGAGGCCTACAATGAGCAGTTCTTC | TRBJ2-1 | 15 | TRBD1 | TRBV6-6 | .
CASSRMGANTEAFF | TGTGCCAGCAGCCGTATGGGCGCGAACACTGAAGCTTTCTTT | TRBJ1-1 | 14 | . | TRBV7-3 | .
CASSLGLANTGELFF | TGTGCCAGCAGCTTAGGGCTAGCGAACACCGGGGAGCTGTTTTTT | TRBJ2-2 | 15 | . | TRBV7-8 | .
CASIIGTSAATDTQYF | TGTGCCAGCATTATTGGGACTAGCGCGGCCACAGATACGCAGTATTTT | TRBJ2-3 | 16 | TRBD2 | TRBV2 | .
CASSQLGAMGETQYF | TGCGCCAGCAGCCAATTGGGAGCAATGGGCGAGACCCAGTACTTC | TRBJ2-5 | 15 | . | TRBV4-1 | .
CASSFSRDSIQETQYF | TGTGCCAGCAGCTTCTCCCGGGACTCTATCCAAGAGACCCAGTACTTC | TRBJ2-5 | 16 | . | TRBV11-2 | .
CASTRASSYEQYF | TGCGCCAGCACGCGGGCTAGCAGCTACGAGCAGTACTTC | TRBJ2-7 | 13 | . | TRBV10-2 | .
CASSPQGTKDEQYF | TGTGCCAGCAGTCCACAGGGAACTAAGGACGAGCAGTACTTC | TRBJ2-7 | 14 | . | TRBV27 | once
CASSYQGDTIYF | TGTGCCAGCAGTTACCAGGGGGACACCATATATTTT | TRBJ1-3 | 12 | TRBD1 | TRBV6-6 | .
CASSTGQGGQETQYF | TGCGCCAGCAGCACCGGACAGGGTGGGCAAGAGACCCAGTACTTC | TRBJ2-5 | 15 | TRBD1 | TRBV5-1 | .
CASSPTLTGENTEAFF | TGCGCCAGCAGCCCTACTTTGACAGGGGAGAACACTGAAGCTTTCTTT | TRBJ1-1 | 16 | TRBD1 | TRBV5-1 | .
CASSPDSTSYNEQFF | TGCGCCAGCAGCCCTGACTCAACCTCCTACAATGAGCAGTTCTTC | TRBJ2-1 | 15 | . | TRBV5-1 | .
CASRSLAGGGTGELFF | TGTGCCAGTAGGTCCCTAGCGGGCGGGGGCACCGGGGAGCTGTTTTTT | TRBJ2-2 | 16 | TRBD2 | TRBV19 | .
CASGLYPRTVEAFF | TGTGCTAGTGGTTTGTACCCCCGGACTGTTGAAGCTTTCTTT | TRBJ1-1 | 14 | . | TRBV12-5 | few
CASSPTDNQPQHF | TGTGCCAGCTCACCGACAGACAATCAGCCCCAGCATTTT | TRBJ1-5 | 13 | . | TRBV18 | .
CASSIDQQWNEQFF | TGTGCCAGTAGTATAGATCAACAGTGGAATGAGCAGTTCTTC | TRBJ2-1 | 14 | . | TRBV19 | .
CASSLGGLFTDTQYF | TGTGCCAGCAGCTTAGGGGGGTTATTCACAGATACGCAGTATTTT | TRBJ2-3 | 15 | . | TRBV7-3 | once